A single T cell receptor (beta chain) is shown here with its context. The data stem from a study of blood T cell repertoires in COVID-19. Turning to the study itself: Samples representing acute and convalescent COVID-19 were sourced from the United States, Italy and Spain. Sources were T cells, B-cell-depleted T cells, or PBMCs; the material itself was cDNA or gDNA.

Source study methods: Scientists estimated how many nucleated cells there were by amplifying reference gene primers. The protocol was immunoSEQ multiplex PCR, while the TCRdb copy is restricted to in-frame clones and leaves out a portion. That table is the source of V, J and clone size, and D and trimming were worked out from the DNA. The table records approximately 190,000 clones, around 76% of them present only once. CDR1 and CDR2 (germline): SGHTA, FQGNSA. This CDR3 is 14 amino acids long. V lost 6 bases, J lost 9 bases, and 7 bases stayed unmatched. The chain employs TRBV7-2 and TRBJ1-6, with 8 positions matching TRBD1. The specimen sequenced was peripheral blood. The sequence was collected from a woman aged 60 to 75 with COVID-19, enrolled during active disease. The CDR3: CASSFGQGSSPLHF. In DNA form, the CDR3 reads TGTGCCAGCAGTTTTGGACAGGGTAGTTCACCCCTCCACTTT.